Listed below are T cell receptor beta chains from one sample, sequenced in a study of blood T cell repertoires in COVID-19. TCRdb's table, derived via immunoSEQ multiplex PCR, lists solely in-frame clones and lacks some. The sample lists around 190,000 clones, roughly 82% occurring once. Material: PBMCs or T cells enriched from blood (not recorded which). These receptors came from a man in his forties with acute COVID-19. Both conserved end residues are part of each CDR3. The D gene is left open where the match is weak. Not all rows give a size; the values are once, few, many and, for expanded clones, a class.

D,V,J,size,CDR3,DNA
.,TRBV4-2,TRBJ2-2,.,CASSPQGNTGELFF,TGTGCCAGCAGCCCCCAGGGGAACACCGGGGAGCTGTTTTTT
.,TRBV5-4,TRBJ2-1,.,CASQRGDSSYNEQFF,TGTGCCAGCCAAAGGGGTGATAGCTCCTACAATGAGCAGTTCTTC
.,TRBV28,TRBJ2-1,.,CASSFTGVGRNEQFF,TGTGCCAGCAGTTTCACCGGGGTGGGGAGGAATGAGCAGTTCTTC
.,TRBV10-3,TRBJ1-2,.,CAISTSNPTGNYGYTF,TGTGCCATCAGTACCTCAAACCCGACGGGAAACTATGGCTACACCTTC
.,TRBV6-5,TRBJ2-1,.,CASSSLAAIGQFF,TGTGCCAGCAGTTCACTCGCGGCCATAGGGCAGTTCTTC
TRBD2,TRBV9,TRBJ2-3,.,CASSVGPSGGLTDTQYF,TGTGCCAGCAGCGTAGGCCCTAGCGGAGGACTCACAGATACGCAGTATTTT
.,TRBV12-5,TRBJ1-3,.,CASGLVPLSTGNTIYF,TGTGCTAGTGGTTTGGTACCACTTTCCACGGGAAACACCATATATTTT
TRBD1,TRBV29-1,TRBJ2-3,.,CSVETGMRTDTQYF,TGCAGCGTTGAGACAGGGATGAGAACAGATACGCAGTATTTT
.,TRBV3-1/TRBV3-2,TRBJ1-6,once,CASSPQRGLLHF,TGTGCCAGCAGTCCACAACGGGGTCTCCTCCACTTT
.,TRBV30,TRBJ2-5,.,CAWGEGAKETQYF,TGTGCCTGGGGGGAGGGGGCCAAAGAGACCCAGTACTTC
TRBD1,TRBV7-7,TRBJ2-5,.,CASSLSRDRGQETQYF,TGTGCTAGCAGCTTATCCAGGGACAGGGGGCAGGAGACCCAGTACTTC
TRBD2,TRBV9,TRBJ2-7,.,CASSPSGSSSYEQYF,TGTGCCAGCAGCCCCAGCGGGAGTTCCTCCTACGAGCAGTACTTC
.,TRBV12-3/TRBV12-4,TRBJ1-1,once,CASSLGPGSQAFF,TGTGCCAGCAGTTTAGGTCCTGGCTCCCAAGCTTTCTTT
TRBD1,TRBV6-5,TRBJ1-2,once,CASNPGQVHNGYTF,TGTGCCAGCAACCCTGGACAGGTCCACAATGGCTACACCTTC
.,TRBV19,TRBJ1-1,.,CASSIVVPKFMNTEAFF,TGTGCCAGTAGTATCGTAGTTCCGAAATTTATGAACACTGAAGCTTTCTTT
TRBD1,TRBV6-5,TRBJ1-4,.,CASRPGGGGEKLFF,TGTGCCAGCAGGCCAGGGGGTGGAGGTGAAAAACTGTTTTTT
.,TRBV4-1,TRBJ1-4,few,CASSQGLSSRKLFF,TGCGCCAGCAGCCAAGGGTTGTCGTCTAGAAAACTGTTTTTT
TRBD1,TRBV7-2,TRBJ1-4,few,CASSPDRGRSNEKLFF,TGTGCCAGCAGCCCTGACAGGGGGCGATCTAATGAAAAACTGTTTTTT
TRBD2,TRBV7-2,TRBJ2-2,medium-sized,CASSPQRGLFTGELFF,TGTGCCAGCAGCCCCCAGCGGGGGCTATTTACCGGGGAGCTGTTTTTT
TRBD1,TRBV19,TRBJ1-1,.,CASSPGQTMNTEAFF,TGTGCCAGTAGTCCGGGACAGACCATGAACACTGAAGCTTTCTTT
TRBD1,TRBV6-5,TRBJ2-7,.,CASRLSRGQVYEQYF,TGTGCCAGTCGTTTATCCAGGGGACAGGTCTACGAGCAGTACTTC
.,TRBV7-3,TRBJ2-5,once,CASRDPGQQETQYF,TGTGCCAGCAGGGACCCGGGACAACAAGAGACCCAGTACTTC
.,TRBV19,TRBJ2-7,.,CASSIERSYEQYF,TGTGCCAGTAGTATAGAACGGAGCTACGAGCAGTACTTC
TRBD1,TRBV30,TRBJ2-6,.,CACKDRGPIGANVLTF,TGTGCCTGCAAGGACAGGGGGCCTATTGGGGCCAACGTCCTGACTTTC
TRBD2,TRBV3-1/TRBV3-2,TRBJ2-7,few,CASSESGTSGYEQYF,TGTGCCAGCAGCGAATCCGGGACTAGCGGCTACGAGCAGTACTTC
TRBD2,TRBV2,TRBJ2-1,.,CASSLSGDTYNEQFF,TGTGCCAGCAGTCTTAGCGGGGACACCTACAATGAGCAGTTCTTC
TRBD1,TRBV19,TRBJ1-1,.,CASSMGGGQGLPTEAFF,TGTGCCAGTAGTATGGGGGGGGGACAGGGTCTTCCCACTGAAGCTTTCTTT
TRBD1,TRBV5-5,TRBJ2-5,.,CASSPSGQSLKTQYF,TGTGCCAGCAGCCCCTCGGGACAGAGTCTGAAGACCCAGTACTTC
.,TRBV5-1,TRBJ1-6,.,CASSLSGSEPPLHF,TGCGCCAGCAGCTTGTCTGGGAGCGAACCACCCCTCCACTTT
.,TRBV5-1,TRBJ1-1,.,CASSPQGGDTEAFF,TGCGCCAGCAGCCCTCAGGGCGGGGACACTGAAGCTTTCTTT
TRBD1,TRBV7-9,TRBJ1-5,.,CASSSQGAFDQPQHF,TGTGCCAGCAGCTCACAGGGGGCTTTTGATCAGCCCCAGCATTTT
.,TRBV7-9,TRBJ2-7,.,CASSLSGYEQYF,TGTGCCAGCAGCTTGTCGGGCTACGAGCAGTACTTC
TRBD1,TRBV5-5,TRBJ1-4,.,CASSHQTGVVELFF,TGTGCCAGCAGCCATCAAACAGGGGTGGTGGAACTGTTTTTT
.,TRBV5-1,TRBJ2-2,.,CASAPPAHRTGPGELFF,TGCGCCAGCGCTCCCCCGGCGCATAGAACAGGGCCCGGGGAGCTGTTTTTT
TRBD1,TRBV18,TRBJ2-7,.,CASSAGTGIVYEQYF,TGTGCCAGCTCAGCCGGGACAGGGATCGTCTACGAGCAGTACTTC
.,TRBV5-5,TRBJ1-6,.,CASSLQWSTYSPLHF,TGTGCCAGCAGCTTACAGTGGTCTACCTATTCACCCCTCCACTTT
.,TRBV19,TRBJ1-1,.,CASSIDPGPNTEAFF,TGTGCCAGTAGTATAGATCCAGGGCCGAACACTGAAGCTTTCTTT
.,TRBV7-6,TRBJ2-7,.,CASSKIGTRTGEQYF,TGTGCCAGCAGCAAGATAGGGACACGGACGGGAGAGCAGTACTTC
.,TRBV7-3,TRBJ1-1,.,CASSLLGVDTEAFF,TGTGCCAGCAGCTTGTTAGGGGTTGACACTGAAGCTTTCTTT
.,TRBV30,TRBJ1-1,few,CAWSQTGLVGAFF,TGTGCCTGGAGTCAAACAGGTCTCGTTGGAGCTTTCTTT
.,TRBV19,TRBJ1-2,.,CASSPGAQGGSGYTF,TGTGCCAGTAGCCCCGGGGCACAGGGTGGTAGTGGCTACACCTTC
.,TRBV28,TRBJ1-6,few,CASGYRTVDSPLHF,TGTGCCAGCGGTTATCGGACAGTAGATTCACCCCTCCACTTT
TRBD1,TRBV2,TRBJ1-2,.,CASIGGQGFNGYTF,TGTGCCAGCATAGGGGGACAGGGGTTTAATGGCTACACCTTC
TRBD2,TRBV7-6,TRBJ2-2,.,CASSLEASGPTGIGTGELFF,TGTGCCAGCAGCTTAGAAGCTAGCGGCCCCACGGGGATTGGCACCGGGGAGCTGTTTTTT
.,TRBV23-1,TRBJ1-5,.,CASSPRPRGNQPQHF,TGCGCCAGCAGTCCCCGACCTCGCGGAAATCAGCCCCAGCATTTT
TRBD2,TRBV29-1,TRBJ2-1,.,CSVGSASGLSYNEQFF,TGCAGCGTTGGGTCTGCTAGCGGCCTATCCTACAATGAGCAGTTCTTC
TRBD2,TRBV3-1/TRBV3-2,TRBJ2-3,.,CASSELAGVRDTQYF,TGTGCCAGCAGCGAACTAGCGGGAGTAAGAGATACGCAGTATTTT
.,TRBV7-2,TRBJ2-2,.,CASSPNDSPTGELFF,TGTGCCAGCAGCCCTAACGACTCGCCCACCGGGGAGCTGTTTTTT
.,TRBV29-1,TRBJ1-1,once,CSVGSAGAFF,TGCAGCGTTGGGTCCGCCGGGGCTTTCTTT
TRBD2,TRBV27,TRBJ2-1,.,CASSPPTGGTGGNEQFF,TGTGCCAGCAGTCCCCCGACGGGGGGGACGGGGGGCAATGAGCAGTTCTTC
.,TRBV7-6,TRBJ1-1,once,CASSLMEIQNTEAFF,TGTGCCAGCAGCTTAATGGAGATCCAGAACACTGAAGCTTTCTTT
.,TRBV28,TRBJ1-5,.,CASSFGGYSNQPQHF,TGTGCCAGCAGTTTCGGAGGATATAGCAATCAGCCCCAGCATTTT
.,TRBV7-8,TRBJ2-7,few,CASSPDRRGLRVGYEQYF,TGTGCCAGCAGCCCCGACCGCCGTGGGCTCCGAGTGGGCTACGAGCAGTACTTC
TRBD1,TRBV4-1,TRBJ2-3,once,CASSRTGDGTDTQYF,TGCGCCAGCAGCCGCACAGGGGACGGCACAGATACGCAGTATTTT
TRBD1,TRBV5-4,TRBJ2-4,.,CASSITGTGGENIQYF,TGTGCCAGCAGCATTACCGGGACAGGGGGCGAAAACATTCAGTACTTC
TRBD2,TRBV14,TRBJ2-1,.,CASSLGLAKFF,TGTGCCAGCAGTCTCGGACTAGCTAAGTTCTTC
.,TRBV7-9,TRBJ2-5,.,CASSLGGPWGETQYF,TGTGCCAGCAGCTTAGGCGGCCCTTGGGGCGAGACCCAGTACTTC
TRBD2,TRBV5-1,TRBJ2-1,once,CASSLLAGSGNEQFF,TGCGCCAGCAGCTTGTTAGCGGGCAGCGGGAATGAGCAGTTCTTC
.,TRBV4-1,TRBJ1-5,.,CASSQVRDNQPQHF,TGCGCCAGCAGCCAAGTGCGAGATAATCAGCCCCAGCATTTT
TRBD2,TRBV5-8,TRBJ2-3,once,CASSSTRLAGWDTQYF,TGTGCCAGCAGCTCCACGCGTCTAGCGGGGTGGGATACGCAGTATTTT